This T cell receptor (beta chain) was observed in a study of vaccination effects on CD4 cells after COVID-19. With respect to this clone: Its antigen is as yet unknown.

Data came from immunoSEQ multiplex PCR; TCRdb stores just in-frame clones and leaves some out. In the table there are fewer than 30,000 clones, over 55% of which are singletons. The ViraFEST assay expanded antigen-specific CD4+ T cells with viral peptide pools before sequencing. CD4+ T cells were isolated after roughly nine days of culture. Recipients of the vaccine had no prior SARS-CoV-2 infection and negative nucleocapsid antibodies. For each well, 1.5 million to 2 million PBMC were cultured with roughly 11 IU/ml IL-2 and around 9.6 ug/ml peptides. On day 3 and again on day 7, half the medium was replaced with IL-2 medium. There are 12 residues in the CDR3. Trimming cost V 3 bases and J 6 bases, with 9 bases left between them. Germline values: CDR1 MNHEY, CDR2 SMNVEV (reference sequence). Broader study findings: Clones from infection and from vaccination both contracted markedly late after vaccination. Missing from the study were early post-infection timepoints, and its convalescent patients were few.

This clonotype was sampled from a human donor who received a COVID-19 vaccine. V gene TRBV27 combines with J gene TRBJ2-7, with a tentative D call TRBD2 (6 bases). The sample in question was CD4+ T cells from PBMCs cultured with HCoV-OC43 spike peptides, obtained before COVID-19 vaccination. Subset meaning: HCoV-OC43 spike overlapping peptide pool stimulation. Here the CDR3 DNA reads TGTGCCAGCAGTTTTGTGGGGGGCGAGCAGTACTTC. This gives the protein CASSFVGGEQYF.